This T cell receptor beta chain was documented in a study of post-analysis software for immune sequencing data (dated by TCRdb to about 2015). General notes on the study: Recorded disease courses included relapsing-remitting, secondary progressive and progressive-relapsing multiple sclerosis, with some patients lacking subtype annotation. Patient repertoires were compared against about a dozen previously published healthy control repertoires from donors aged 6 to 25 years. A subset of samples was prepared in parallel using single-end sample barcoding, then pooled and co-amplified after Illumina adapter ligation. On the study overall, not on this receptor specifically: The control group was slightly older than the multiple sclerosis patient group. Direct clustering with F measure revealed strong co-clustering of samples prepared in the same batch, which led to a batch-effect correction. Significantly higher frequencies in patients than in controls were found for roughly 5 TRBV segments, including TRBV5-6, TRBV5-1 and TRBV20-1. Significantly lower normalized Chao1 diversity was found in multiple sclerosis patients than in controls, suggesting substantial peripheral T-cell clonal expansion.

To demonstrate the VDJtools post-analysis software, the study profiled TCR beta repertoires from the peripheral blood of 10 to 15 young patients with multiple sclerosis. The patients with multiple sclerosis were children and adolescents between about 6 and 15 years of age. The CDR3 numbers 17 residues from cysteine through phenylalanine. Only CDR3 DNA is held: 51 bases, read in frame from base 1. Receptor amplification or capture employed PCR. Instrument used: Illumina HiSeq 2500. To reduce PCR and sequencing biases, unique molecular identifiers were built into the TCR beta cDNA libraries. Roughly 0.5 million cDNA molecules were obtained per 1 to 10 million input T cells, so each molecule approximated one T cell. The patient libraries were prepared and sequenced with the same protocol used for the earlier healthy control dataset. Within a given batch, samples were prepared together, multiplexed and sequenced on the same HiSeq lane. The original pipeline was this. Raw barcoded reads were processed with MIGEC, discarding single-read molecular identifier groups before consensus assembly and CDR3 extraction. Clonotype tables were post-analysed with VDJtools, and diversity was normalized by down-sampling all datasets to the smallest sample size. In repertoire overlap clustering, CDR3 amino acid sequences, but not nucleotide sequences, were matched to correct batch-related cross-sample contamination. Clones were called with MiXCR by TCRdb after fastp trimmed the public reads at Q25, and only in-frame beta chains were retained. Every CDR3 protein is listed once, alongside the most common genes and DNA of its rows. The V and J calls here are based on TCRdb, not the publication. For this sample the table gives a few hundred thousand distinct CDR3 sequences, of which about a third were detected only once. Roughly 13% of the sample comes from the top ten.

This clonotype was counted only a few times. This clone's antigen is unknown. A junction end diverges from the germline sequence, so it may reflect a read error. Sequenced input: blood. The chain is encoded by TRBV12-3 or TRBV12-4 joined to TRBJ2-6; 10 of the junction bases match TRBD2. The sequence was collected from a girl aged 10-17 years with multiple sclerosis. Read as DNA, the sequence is TGTGCCAGCACCTTACTAGCGGGGACCTCTGGGGCCAACGTCCCGACTTTC. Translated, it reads CASTLLAGTSGANVPTF.